The 15 T cell receptor beta chains below were found in one sample sequenced in a study of T cell responses to AZD1222 COVID-19 vaccine. TCRdb's table, derived via immunoSEQ multiplex PCR, lists solely in-frame clones and lacks some. The sample holds some 150,000 clones, 70% to 90% seen once. Sequencing was performed on peripheral blood, taken on day 0 of AZD1222 vaccination. Receptor source: an adult in good health.

The chain uses TRBV7-2 and TRBJ1-5, with D uncertain. Trimming stripped 4 bases from V and 2 bases from J, with 6 bases between. The CDR3 extends over 13 amino acids. Looked up from germline, CDR1 is SGHTA and CDR2 is FQGNSA. The CDR3 loop reads CASSSRGNQPQHF. CDR3 sequence (DNA): TGTGCCAGCAGCTCGCGGGGCAATCAGCCCCAGCATTTT.

The genes are TRBV30 and TRBJ1-5; 10 bases line up with TRBD1. Germline V gene sequence: CDR1 GTSNPN, CDR2 SVGIG (reference sequence). Unmatched junction bases numbered 5, after V lost 2 bases and J lost 4 bases. This CDR3 is built from 15 residues. The CDR3 nucleotides read TGTGCCTGGAGTCTGGGGGGACAGGGGAATCAGCCCCAGCATTTT. Protein sequence: CAWSLGGQGNQPQHF. The entire variable domain, with the rest obtained from reference TRBV30 and TRBJ1-5, is as follows: SQTIHQWPATLVQPVGSPLSLECTVEGTSNPNLYWYRQAAGRGLQLLFYSVGIGQISSEVPQNLSASRPQDRQFILSSKKLLLSDSGFYLCAWSLGGQGNQPQHFGDGTRLSIL.

V usage is TRBV5-8 and J usage is TRBJ1-1; D possibly corresponds to TRBD1 (6 bases). Germline lookup yields CDR1 SGHTS and CDR2 YDEGEE. V lost 2 bases, J lost 5 bases, and 13 bases lay in between. The CDR3 contains 14 residues. This CDR3 reads CASSLLDSGTEAFF. DNA of the CDR3: TGTGCCAGCAGCTTACTGGACAGCGGAACTGAAGCTTTCTTT.

This chain uses TRBV7-2 with TRBJ2-7, with TRBD2 identical over 8 bases. The J segment lost 7 bases and the V segment lost 3 bases, leaving 17 bases of the junction unmatched. The CDR3 is 17 amino acids. Germline V gives CDR1 SGHTA, CDR2 FQGNSA. CDR3 DNA: TGTGCCAGCAGCTTTGTCAAACCGGGACTAGGGATAGGGGAGCAGTACTTC. This encodes CASSFVKPGLGIGEQYF.

The chain recombines TRBV5-6 with TRBJ1-1; 11 bases are shared with TRBD1. Germline-derived CDR1 and CDR2 are SGHDT and YYEEEE. Trimming cost V 3 bases and J 5 bases; bases outside gene matches: 6. The CDR3 totals 15 residues. CDR3 bases: TGTGCCAGCAGCTCAGGACAGGGGGCCGGGACTGAAGCTTTCTTT. This codes for CASSSGQGAGTEAFF.

The chain is built from TRBV6-2 or TRBV6-3 and TRBJ2-3; possible D gene TRBD2, 5 bases. The V gene lost 1 base and the J gene lost 0 bases, with 17 bases spanning the gap. The CDR3 runs 18 residues. Germline-derived CDR1 and CDR2 are MNHEY and SVGEGT. The CDR3 loop is CASSYFGLLARSTDTQYF. The CDR3 nucleotides are TGTGCCAGCAGTTACTTCGGACTCTTAGCGAGGAGCACAGATACGCAGTATTTT.

The CDR3 loop is CASSPQHVMVATNTGELFF. The CDR3 DNA reads as TGTGCCAGCAGCCCTCAACACGTTATGGTTGCGACGAACACCGGGGAGCTGTTTTTT. The genes are TRBV5-5 and TRBJ2-2; no clear D. Trimming left V 4 bases short and J 0 bases short, with 22 bases between. The CDR3 runs to 19 residues. CDR1 is SGHKS, CDR2 YYEKEE, per germline (reference sequence).

This clone was detected once. The V gene is TRBV28, the J gene TRBJ2-1, with 7 positions matching TRBD2. From germline, CDR1 is MDHEN and CDR2 SYDVKM. V trimming: 6 bases; J trimming: 1 base; junction bases outside the gene matches: 6. This CDR3 comprises 15 residues. CDR3 residues: CASRLSGNSYNEQFF. The CDR3 region has the DNA TGTGCCAGCAGATTAAGCGGGAATTCCTACAATGAGCAGTTCTTC.

This clone was counted a single time. The rearrangement links TRBV27 to TRBJ1-1; D not certain. CDR3 length: 13 amino acids. Germline V gene lookup returns CDR1 MNHEY and CDR2 SMNVEV (reference sequence). V gave up 3 bases and J gave up 6 bases, with 11 bases separating them. The DNA for the CDR3 is TGTGCCAGCAGTTTCCGGGGAGGCCCTGAAGCTTTCTTT. Protein product: CASSFRGGPEAFF.

The chain carries TRBV29-1 and TRBJ1-1, with D uncertain. V lost 3 bases and J 4 bases, leaving 12 bases between the germline ends. CDR3 length equals 13 residues. Germline V gene lookup returns CDR1 SQVTM and CDR2 ANQGSEA. DNA of the CDR3: TGCAGCGTTGAGGTGCTGGGTCCCACTGAAGCTTTCTTT. Translated, it gives CSVEVLGPTEAFF. The full variable domain, with the rest looked up from reference TRBV29-1 and TRBJ1-1, is SAVISQKPSRDICQRGTSLTIQCQVDSQVTMMFWYRQQPGQSLTLIATANQGSEATYESGFVIDKFPISRPNLTFSTLTVSNMSPEDSSIYLCSVEVLGPTEAFFGQGTRLTVV.

The rearrangement joins TRBV30 to TRBJ1-6, with D tentatively TRBD1 (5 bases). V was clipped by 5 bases and J by 0 bases, with 11 bases between them. The CDR3 has 15 residues. Per the germline V gene, CDR1 is GTSNPN and CDR2 is SVGIG (reference sequence). CDR3 nucleotides: TGTGCCTGGTTACGCAGGGACTCCTATAATTCACCCCTCCACTTT. This gives the protein CAWLRRDSYNSPLHF.

This rearrangement joins TRBV9 to TRBJ2-7, with TRBD1 identical over 9 bases. V was clipped by 3 bases and J by 5 bases; unmatched bases: 9. The CDR3 covers 15 residues. The germline V gene encodes CDR1 SGDLS and CDR2 YYNGEE. The CDR3 spells CASSGAGTGFHEQYF. The CDR3 region has the DNA TGTGCCAGCAGCGGGGCCGGGACAGGGTTCCACGAGCAGTACTTC.

The rearrangement uses TRBV3-1 (or the pseudogene TRBV3-2) and TRBJ1-1; TRBD1 is a possible D gene (5 bases). Trimming took 2 bases from V and 1 from J, leaving 11 bases between them. Germline V gene sequence: CDR1 LGHDT, CDR2 YNNKEL (reference sequence). The CDR3 extends over 15 amino acids. Written as DNA, the CDR3 is TGTGCCAGCAGCCAACTCAGGGACGGGAACACTGAAGCTTTCTTT. Translation gives CASSQLRDGNTEAFF.

As concerns this clone: The same CDR3 arises from other DNA sequences in this sample as well. The chain combines TRBV6-5 with TRBJ1-1; D may be TRBD1 (5 bases). With 0 bases removed from V and 0 bases from J, the gap between germline ends came to 8 bases. The CDR3 length is 15 residues. Germline CDR1 reads MNHEY; CDR2 reads SVGAGI. DNA of the CDR3: TGTGCCAGCAGTTACTCCGCAGGGCTGAACACTGAAGCTTTCTTT. Translation: CASSYSAGLNTEAFF.

V is TRBV5-1 and J is TRBJ1-5, with D uncertain. Between the trimmed V and J ends, which lost 0 bases and 1 base, there was a span of 5 bases. Per germline, CDR1 SGHRS and CDR2 YFSETQ. This CDR3 region has 14 residues. The CDR3 DNA reads TGCGCCAGCAGCTTGGGTGGCAGCAATCAGCCCCAGCATTTT. Translated, it gives CASSLGGSNQPQHF. Based on the CDR3 plus reference TRBV5-1 and TRBJ1-5, the full variable domain is KAGVTQTPRYLIKTRGQQVTLSCSPISGHRSVSWYQQTPGQGLQFLFEYFSETQRNKGNFPGRFSGRQFSNSRSEMNVSTLELGDSALYLCASSLGGSNQPQHFGDGTRLSIL.